Listed here is a single TCR beta chain. Its binding antigen is unknown. No much larger clone is present one base from it, and per-base qualities are unavailable. For repertoire sequencing, TCR beta CDR3 regions were amplified from RNA transcripts. A first-round RT-PCR used HTBI primers with the Qiagen OneStep RT-PCR kit, followed by a second-round multiplex PCR, size selection and purification. Libraries were sequenced on an Illumina HiSeq2000 using paired-end 100 bp reads. On the study's bioinformatics: SOAPnuke was used for read processing, and reads with adapters, uncalled bases, a mean Phred below 15, or no exact constant-primer or identifier match were discarded. COPE v1.2.5 was used to merge the high-quality paired reads. Each unique nucleotide sequence was defined as a clonotype, and clonotypes were aligned to IMGT TRB V, D and J references with MiTCR v1.1. The analysis was limited to V-J combinations with a frequency above 0.0001, which together covered around 99% of the repertoires. For each V-J combination, a TCR clonal expansion and chaos score was defined as the ratio of F50 clonal expansion to chaos observed in the TCRdist matrix. Welch's t-statistics and random forest were used to reduce features to approximately 13 V-J combinations, which were fed into a naive Bayes classifier. The similarity between thyroid and blood repertoires was quantified using the Morisita-Horn index. TCRdb reprocessing: public reads trimmed at Q25 with fastp, clones called with MiXCR, in-frame beta chains kept. Each entry merges the rows of one CDR3 protein and shows their most common DNA and genes. These V and J calls are TCRdb output, not the study's own analysis. This sample comprises about 1.1 million distinct CDR3 sequences, roughly 35% of them detected only once. Around 10% of the sample is taken by the ten largest.

Hyperthyroidism patients were newly diagnosed, with disease duration under 2 months, and aged 18 to 65 years. Patients were excluded if they had other autoimmune diseases, uncontrolled infections, pregnancy or lactation. Diagnosis relied on clinical symptoms, serum thyroxine, TRAb, thyroid ultrasound and orbital computed tomography. Trizol reagent was used to extract the total RNA, and its quality was then checked on an Agilent 2100 Bioanalyzer. This specimen belongs to a study of Graves' ophthalmopathy and Graves' hyperthyroidism (dated 2018 in TCRdb). A note on the overall study: Hyperthyroidism was considered stable if no progression to ophthalmopathy occurred within 18 months of follow-up. The study used TCR beta repertoire signatures to distinguish Graves' ophthalmopathy from Graves' hyperthyroidism and to predict progression to ophthalmopathy. In total, around 130 blood samples were TCR-sequenced: approximately 40 ophthalmopathy, some 75 hyperthyroidism and roughly 17 hyperthyroidism-to-ophthalmopathy patients. To explore V-J signatures that distinguish ophthalmopathy from hyperthyroidism, a discovery set of 100 patients was enrolled, made up of 40 to 45 with ophthalmopathy and 55 to 65 with stable hyperthyroidism. For independent validation, a separate cohort was made up of 18 hyperthyroidism patients plus 17 patients who later progressed from hyperthyroidism to ophthalmopathy. T-cell repertoires of thyroid tissue and blood were compared in a handful of hyperthyroidism patients. Following sampling, methimazole starting at 30 mg daily was administered to hyperthyroidism patients, and high-dose intravenous methylprednisolone was administered to ophthalmopathy patients. Overall study outcomes, separate from this receptor: Sample size was not predetermined statistically, and investigators were not blinded to group allocation. Among expanded thyroid clonotypes with frequency above 0.001, most also showed up in blood, which suggests that blood repertoires may reflect the thyroid immune response. In cross-validation, the 13-signature model distinguished ophthalmopathy from stable hyperthyroidism with more than 85% sensitivity and approximately 81% specificity, while in the test set the corresponding values were about 80% and 75%. In validation, the model predicted ophthalmopathy progression with less than 71% sensitivity and less than 80% specificity; some 13 predicted patients were CT-confirmed with GO in a median of 6.5 months.

The TCR originated in an adult man with Graves' hyperthyroidism. The sequencing sample was made of peripheral blood or thyroid tissue (not recorded which).

The CDR3 region: CASSQEGFQPHHF. DNA sequence: TGTGCCAGCAGCCAAGAAGGATTTCAGCCCCATCATTTT. Recombination linked TRBV3-2 to TRBJ1-5. TRBV3-2 is an annotated pseudogene. Reading from cysteine to phenylalanine, the CDR3 counts 13 amino acids. Only the CDR3 portion is preserved as DNA: 39 bases, with reading frame beginning at the first base.